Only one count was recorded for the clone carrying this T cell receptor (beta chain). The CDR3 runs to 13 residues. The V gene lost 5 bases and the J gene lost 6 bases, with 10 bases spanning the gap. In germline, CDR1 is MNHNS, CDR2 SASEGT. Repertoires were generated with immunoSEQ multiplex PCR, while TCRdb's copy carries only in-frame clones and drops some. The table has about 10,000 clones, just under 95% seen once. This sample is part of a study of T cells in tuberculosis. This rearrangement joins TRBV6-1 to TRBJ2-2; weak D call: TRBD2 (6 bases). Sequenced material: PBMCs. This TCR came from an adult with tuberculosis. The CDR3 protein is CASSTGESGELFF. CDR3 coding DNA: TGTGCCAGCAGTACGGGGGAGTCCGGGGAGCTGTTTTTT.